The next 16 T cell receptor beta chains were all read from a single sample in a study of shared clonotypes between healthy human individuals. Assay: immunoSEQ multiplex PCR; the TCRdb copy retains only in-frame clones and omits some. The sample yields over a million clones, around 78% seen once. The specimen sequenced was memory CD4+ T cells from PBMCs. Subset here: CD45RA-negative fraction. The origin of the receptors is a man between 18 and 35 years old in good health. Some clones in this sample may be carry-over from other donors' samples.

Worth noting for this clone: The sample carries other DNA sequences with the same CDR3. The gene calls are TRBV28 and TRBJ1-3; unclear D gene. Trimming took off 7 bases at V and 0 bases at J, with 7 bases between the two ends. Germline V gene lookup returns CDR1 MDHEN and CDR2 SYDVKM. The CDR3 loop spans 13 amino acids. CDR3 in amino acids: CASTPFSGNTIYF. CDR3 sequence (DNA): TGTGCCAGCACACCGTTCTCTGGAAACACCATATATTTT.

The rearrangement joins TRBV28 to TRBJ2-6; no definite D call. The CDR3 is 17 residues long. V gave up 3 bases and J gave up 0 bases, with 12 bases separating them. Germline V gene lookup returns CDR1 MDHEN and CDR2 SYDVKM. The CDR3 is CASSFGETSSGANVLTF. CDR3 sequence (DNA): TGTGCCAGCAGTTTTGGTGAGACCTCCTCTGGGGCCAACGTCCTGACTTTC.

The rearrangement links TRBV28 to TRBJ1-1; D is uncertain. This CDR3 contains 10 residues. Trimming shortened V by 8 bases and J by 5 bases, and 6 bases separated the two germline ends. Per germline, CDR1 MDHEN and CDR2 SYDVKM. The CDR3 DNA reads as TGTGCCAGCCAGAGGACTGAAGCTTTCTTT. It codes for CASQRTEAFF.

The chain joins TRBV11-2 to TRBJ1-1; no clear D gene. The ends were cut back, 5 bases at V and 3 bases at J, with 13 bases in the middle. The CDR3 loop spans 14 amino acids. CDR1 and CDR2 from the germline V gene are SGHAT and FQNNGV. The CDR3 DNA reads TGTGCCAGCAGCCCCCAATCCCTGGACACTGAAGCTTTCTTT. It specifies CASSPQSLDTEAFF.

The chain employs TRBV9 and TRBJ2-2, with TRBD2 as a possible D gene (6 bases). Between the trimmed V and J ends, which lost 0 bases and 2 bases, there was a span of 8 bases. The CDR3 consists of 15 residues. Germline V gives CDR1 SGDLS, CDR2 YYNGEE. The DNA of the CDR3 is TGTGCCAGCAGCGTAGCGGGACTCAACACCGGGGAGCTGTTTTTT. This encodes CASSVAGLNTGELFF.

J is TRBJ1-5 and V is TRBV28, with 8 bases that match TRBD1. Looked up from germline, CDR1 is MDHEN and CDR2 is SYDVKM. V lost 7 bases to trimming and J lost 5 bases; unmatched junction nucleotides: 10. The CDR3 consists of 15 residues. In DNA form, the CDR3 reads TGTGCCAGCATCCATGGGGCAGGGGGCCATCAGCCCCAGCATTTT. Residues: CASIHGAGGHQPQHF.

The chain is built from TRBV5-5 and TRBJ2-7; tentative D call: TRBD2 (6 bases). Germline-derived CDR1 and CDR2 are SGHKS and YYEKEE (reference sequence). The ends were cut back, 0 bases at V and 7 bases at J, with 8 bases in the middle. CDR3 size: 12 residues. The CDR3 DNA reads TGTGCCAGCAGCTTGGATGGGACTGAGCAGTACTTC. Translation: CASSLDGTEQYF.

This clone was seen a few times. The V gene is TRBV5-5, the J gene TRBJ1-1, with 10 bases aligning to TRBD1. Germline CDR1 SGHKS, CDR2 YYEKEE (reference sequence). There are 15 residues in the CDR3. Trimming removed 5 bases from V and 1 base from J; junction bases left unmatched: 5. This CDR3 is CASRERTGGNTEAFF. CDR3 nucleotides: TGTGCCAGCAGAGAAAGGACAGGGGGGAACACTGAAGCTTTCTTT.

In its sample, this clone was seen once. This chain uses TRBV28 with TRBJ2-7; 8 bases map to TRBD2. The CDR3 extends over 15 amino acids. CDR1 and CDR2 (germline): MDHEN, SYDVKM. V lost 5 bases and J lost 2; bases outside the gene matches: 8. The CDR3 coding sequence is TGTGCCAGCAGTGCCCCCGGGGGACTAGCCTACGAGCAGTACTTC. Its translation is CASSAPGGLAYEQYF.

The V call is TRBV6-5, the J call TRBJ1-3; D is undetermined. Trimming stripped 2 bases from V and 8 bases from J, with 7 bases between. CDR1 MNHEY and CDR2 SVGAGI come from the germline V gene. This CDR3 comprises 12 residues. CDR3 sequence: CASSYPEDTIYF. CDR3 DNA: TGTGCCAGCAGTTACCCCGAGGACACCATATATTTT.

Remarks on this clone: Other DNA variants within this sample encode the same CDR3. The gene calls are TRBV7-2 and TRBJ2-5; D remains ambiguous. The CDR3 runs to 11 residues. Trimming left V 5 bases short and J 4 bases short, with 5 bases between. Germline CDR1 is SGHTA and CDR2 is FQGNSA. The CDR3 bases are TGTGCCAGCAGCCCGGGAGAGACCCAGTACTTC. It codes for CASSPGETQYF.

The rearrangement links TRBV30 to TRBJ2-7, with no clear D. Germline loops: CDR1 GTSNPN, CDR2 SVGIG (reference sequence). V dropped 4 bases and J dropped 1 base, with 8 bases sitting between them. This CDR3 comprises 12 residues. This CDR3 is CAWKAASYEQYF. DNA of the CDR3: TGTGCCTGGAAGGCGGCTTCCTACGAGCAGTACTTC.

This rearrangement joins TRBV27 to TRBJ2-1, with 8 bases that match TRBD1. CDR1 is MNHEY, CDR2 SMNVEV, per germline (reference sequence). V gave up 6 bases and J gave up 3 bases; unmatched junction bases: 1. CDR3 size: 13 residues. CDR3: CASRTGDYNEQFF. The CDR3 DNA is TGTGCCAGCAGGACAGGGGACTACAATGAGCAGTTCTTC.

The rearrangement joins TRBV6-6 to TRBJ1-5; D remains ambiguous. The CDR3 spans 12 residues. Germline V gene sequence: CDR1 MNHNY, CDR2 SVGAGI (reference sequence). V was clipped by 2 bases and J by 5 bases, with 4 bases between them. The CDR3 is CASSYAYQPQHF. The DNA for the CDR3 is TGTGCCAGCAGTTACGCATATCAGCCCCAGCATTTT.

On this clone: This sample includes further DNA sequences coding for the same CDR3. The rearrangement joins TRBV5-4 to TRBJ2-5; D may be TRBD2 (5 bases). The CDR3 extends over 13 amino acids. Trimming took off 2 bases at V and 3 bases at J, with 8 bases between the two ends. Germline loops: CDR1 SGHNT, CDR2 YYREEE (reference sequence). The CDR3 sequence: CASSFYGEETQYF. The CDR3 DNA reads TGTGCCAGCAGCTTTTACGGGGAAGAGACCCAGTACTTC.

The genes are TRBV28 and TRBJ2-7; D is perhaps TRBD2 (6 bases). The V and J ends lost 10 bases and 0 bases respectively, with 10 bases between them. Per the germline V gene, CDR1 is MDHEN and CDR2 is SYDVKM. The CDR3 contains 12 residues. CDR3 in DNA: TGTGCCACCCGGGAGAGCTCCTACGAGCAGTACTTC. It translates to CATRESSYEQYF.